The 28 T cell receptor beta chains given below trace back to one sample, sequenced in a study of OX40 agonist ivuxolimab in advanced cancers. Repertoires were generated with immunoSEQ multiplex PCR, while TCRdb's copy carries only in-frame clones and drops some. The sample lists 20,000 or so clones, over 75% occurring once. The sample in question was CD4+ or CD8+ T cells sorted from blood, obtained in a trial of the OX40 agonist ivuxolimab. The source is an adult with an advanced solid tumor such as melanoma, head and neck, liver or kidney cancer.

The chain links TRBV2 to TRBJ1-2, with no clear D. The V end lost 7 bases, the J end lost 3 bases, and 9 bases lay between the germline ends. The length of the CDR3 is 12 residues. Germline values: CDR1 SNHLY, CDR2 FYNNEI. CDR3 region: CASKGEDYGYTF. The CDR3 region has the DNA TGTGCCAGCAAGGGTGAGGACTATGGCTACACCTTC.

The J gene is TRBJ2-7, the V gene TRBV9; TRBD1 is a possible D gene (5 bases). Germline CDR1 SGDLS, CDR2 YYNGEE. V was shortened by 4 bases and J by 7 bases, with 27 bases between the two germline ends. The CDR3 runs to 17 residues. CDR3 in amino acids: CASSPSLPAGLVGEQYF. For the CDR3, the DNA is TGTGCCAGCAGCCCCTCTCTCCCGGCAGGGTTAGTAGGGGAGCAGTACTTC.

The gene calls are TRBV13 and TRBJ2-3, with 8 bases fitting TRBD1. Trimming at V came to 3 bases and at J to 3 bases, leaving 2 bases not matched to a gene. In germline, CDR1 is PRHDT, CDR2 FYEKMQ (reference sequence). The CDR3 covers 14 residues. CDR3 bases: TGTGCCAGCAGCTTGGACAGGGCAACAGATACGCAGTATTTT. Translating gives CASSLDRATDTQYF.

This clone came up once. This rearrangement joins TRBV6-5 to TRBJ2-5, with TRBD2 matching over 8 bases. The CDR3 is made up of 12 amino acids. Germline V lookup: CDR1 MNHEY, CDR2 SVGAGI. Trimming removed 4 bases from V and 5 bases from J; junction bases left unmatched: 0. The CDR3 loop reads CASSSGGETQYF. As DNA, the CDR3 is TGTGCCAGCAGTTCGGGGGGGGAGACCCAGTACTTC.

The chain is built from TRBV9 and TRBJ2-1; D unclear. The CDR3 consists of 14 residues. V was clipped by 0 bases and J by 4 bases, with 8 bases between them. Germline values: CDR1 SGDLS, CDR2 YYNGEE. CDR3 region: CASSVGEGYNEQFF. The CDR3 DNA sequence: TGTGCCAGCAGCGTAGGAGAAGGGTACAATGAGCAGTTCTTC.

The genes are TRBV9 and TRBJ2-1; D possibly corresponds to TRBD2 (5 bases). The CDR3 has 16 residues. The V end lost 1 base, the J end lost 1 base, and 12 bases lay between the germline ends. Looked up from germline, CDR1 is SGDLS and CDR2 is YYNGEE. The CDR3 nucleotides are TGTGCCAGCAGCGTATTTGAGGGAGAATCCTACAATGAGCAGTTCTTC. This gives the protein CASSVFEGESYNEQFF.

This chain connects TRBV10-2 to TRBJ2-7; possibly TRBD1 for D (6 bases). The CDR3 has 13 residues. Per the germline V gene, CDR1 is WSHSY and CDR2 is SAAADI. Trimming left V 6 bases short and J 0 bases short, with 9 bases between. This CDR3 reads CASSDRSSYEQYF. CDR3 sequence (DNA): TGCGCCAGCAGCGACAGGTCCTCCTACGAGCAGTACTTC.

The V and J genes are TRBV7-8 and TRBJ1-3; D may be TRBD1 (6 bases). This CDR3 has 14 residues. Germline V gene lookup returns CDR1 SGHVS and CDR2 FQNEAQ. The V end lost 2 bases, the J end lost 4 bases, and 9 bases lay between the germline ends. This chain's CDR3 is CASSLKGTGNTIYF. The CDR3 DNA is TGTGCCAGCAGCTTAAAGGGGACAGGAAACACCATATATTTT.

The chain recombines TRBV6-4 with TRBJ2-1; D may be TRBD2 (7 bases). V was clipped by 4 bases and J by 7 bases, with 20 bases between them. Germline values: CDR1 MRHNA, CDR2 SNTAGT. This CDR3 has 16 amino acids. The CDR3 protein is CASSARLGGGPNEQFF. In DNA form, the CDR3 reads TGTGCCAGCAGTGCCCGGCTTGGGGGGGGGCCGAATGAGCAGTTCTTC.

The rearrangement joins TRBV9 to TRBJ2-7; D gene uncertain. The CDR3 consists of 13 residues. CDR1 SGDLS and CDR2 YYNGEE come from the germline V gene. V gave up 0 bases and J gave up 6 bases, with 10 bases separating them. The CDR3 here is CASSVVESSEQYF. The CDR3 bases are TGTGCCAGCAGCGTAGTAGAGTCTTCCGAGCAGTACTTC.

CDR3: CASSLGGRHTDTQYF. In DNA form, the CDR3 reads TGTGCCAGCAGTTTAGGAGGTAGACACACAGATACGCAGTATTTT. The rearrangement links TRBV28 to TRBJ2-3, with a weak D call TRBD2 (5 bases). Germline V gene lookup returns CDR1 MDHEN and CDR2 SYDVKM. The CDR3 runs 15 residues. The V end was cut by 2 bases, the J end by 2 bases, with 11 bases between. The full variable domain, its missing parts supplied by reference TRBV28 and TRBJ2-3, is DVKVTQSSRYLVKRTGEKVFLECVQDMDHENMFWYRQDPGLGLRLIYFSYDVKMKEKGDIPEGYSVSREKKERFSLILESASTNQTSMYLCASSLGGRHTDTQYFGPGTRLTVL.

The count of this clone is one. The rearrangement joins TRBV9 to TRBJ2-7, with 7 bases aligning to TRBD1. This CDR3 has 15 amino acids. Trimming at V came to 2 bases and at J to 2 bases, leaving 7 bases not matched to a gene. Germline loops: CDR1 SGDLS, CDR2 YYNGEE. DNA for the CDR3: TGTGCCAGCAGCGTCCTGCCGGGACAGACCTACGAGCAGTACTTC. Translation: CASSVLPGQTYEQYF.

The chain is built from TRBV12-1 and TRBJ1-2. TRBV12-1 is deemed a pseudogene. CDR3 length: 18 residues. The CDR3 is CASSSPDGPECNNYGYTF. The CDR3 nucleotides read TGTGCCAGCAGCTCCCCGGACGGACCAGAGTGCAATAACTATGGCTACACCTTC.

V is TRBV11-2 and J is TRBJ2-7; D is undetermined. This CDR3 has 17 residues. From germline, CDR1 is SGHAT and CDR2 FQNNGV. V lost 0 bases and J 0 bases, leaving 15 bases between the germline ends. The CDR3 spells CASSLDKASPYSYEQYF. For the CDR3, the DNA is TGTGCCAGCAGCTTAGATAAGGCGTCCCCGTACTCCTACGAGCAGTACTTC.

The gene calls are TRBV7-2 and TRBJ2-3; TRBD2 aligns across 11 bases. The CDR3 length is 17 residues. Germline CDR1 is SGHTA and CDR2 is FQGNSA. V lost 3 bases and J lost 0; bases outside the gene matches: 5. The DNA for the CDR3 is TGTGCCAGCAGCTTCATAAGGACTAGCGGGAGCACAGATACGCAGTATTTT. Encoded protein: CASSFIRTSGSTDTQYF.

This sequence joins TRBV10-3 and TRBJ2-7; no firm D call. This CDR3 is built from 13 residues. Trimming left V 10 bases short and J 3 bases short, with 16 bases between. Germline V gene data show CDR1 as ENHRY and CDR2 as SYGVKD. For the CDR3, the DNA is TGTGCCACCGAGGACGGAGTAAGCTACGAGCAGTACTTC. Amino acids: CATEDGVSYEQYF.

This clone occurred a few times. The V call is TRBV18, the J call TRBJ1-5, with TRBD1 as a possible D gene (6 bases). V was pared by 0 bases and J by 4 bases, with 10 bases between. The CDR3 is 15 amino acids. CDR1 is KGHSH and CDR2 is LQKENI in the germline V gene. CDR3 amino acids: CASSPPGGQNQPQHF. CDR3 in DNA: TGTGCCAGCTCACCACCGGGGGGACAAAATCAGCCCCAGCATTTT.

This clone came up a few times. The rearrangement uses TRBV5-8 and TRBJ1-2; D gene unclear. From germline, CDR1 is SGHTS and CDR2 YDEGEE. This CDR3 spans 10 amino acids. V dropped 5 bases and J dropped 8 bases, with 7 bases sitting between them. CDR3 sequence (DNA): TGTGCCAGCAGAACCGGGGGCTACACCTTC. Translating it yields CASRTGGYTF. The full variable domain, in which reference TRBV5-8 and TRBJ1-2 provide the parts outside the CDR3, is EAGVTQSPTHLIKTRGQQATLRCSPISGHTSVYWYQQALGLGLQFLLWYDEGEERNRGNFPPRFSGRQFPNYSSELNVNALELEDSALYLCASRTGGYTFGSGTRLTVV.

The rearrangement links TRBV6-1 to TRBJ2-1, with 10 bases that match TRBD2. This CDR3 is built from 15 residues. Looked up from germline, CDR1 is MNHNS and CDR2 is SASEGT. Germline trimming cut 5 bases from V and 4 bases from J; bases unmatched to any gene: 5. This CDR3 reads CASSPWTSGYNEQFF. CDR3 coding DNA: TGTGCCAGCAGTCCCTGGACTAGCGGTTACAATGAGCAGTTCTTC.

The chain is built from TRBV19 and TRBJ1-4; D call uncertain. Germline V gene sequence: CDR1 LNHDA, CDR2 SQIVND (reference sequence). Trimming removed 5 bases from V and 0 bases from J, with 10 bases in between. This CDR3 is 15 amino acids long. This chain's CDR3 is CASSGYRATNEKLFF. Written as DNA, the CDR3 is TGTGCCAGTAGTGGTTACCGGGCAACTAATGAAAAACTGTTTTTT.

The chain couples TRBV9 to TRBJ2-1, with 8 positions matching TRBD1. CDR3 size: 16 residues. The ends lost 0 bases at V and 8 bases at J; junction bases unmatched: 10. The germline CDR1 and CDR2 sequences are SGDLS and YYNGEE. The CDR3 coding sequence is TGTGCCAGCAGCGTAGTACAGGGGGTGCCAGGGGATGAGCAGTTCTTC. It translates to CASSVVQGVPGDEQFF.

The chain employs TRBV5-1 and TRBJ1-2; D perhaps matches TRBD1 (6 bases). The CDR3 sequence is 14 residues long. Per germline, CDR1 SGHRS and CDR2 YFSETQ. Trimming took off 4 bases at V and 2 bases at J, with 12 bases between the two ends. CDR3 in amino acids: CASSPTGFNYGYTF. CDR3 in DNA: TGCGCCAGCAGCCCCACAGGGTTCAACTATGGCTACACCTTC.

The V and J genes are TRBV7-7 and TRBJ2-6, with a possible D match to TRBD2 (5 bases). Germline V gene lookup returns CDR1 SSHAT and CDR2 FNYEAQ (reference sequence). V lost 2 bases and J 2 bases, leaving 10 bases between the germline ends. CDR3 length: 16 amino acids. Here the CDR3 DNA reads TGTGCCAGCAGCTTAAGGGCCGGGGCTGGGGCCAACGTCCTGACTTTC. Encoded protein: CASSLRAGAGANVLTF.

The chain employs TRBV9 and TRBJ2-5; D perhaps matches TRBD1 (5 bases). Germline CDR1 SGDLS, CDR2 YYNGEE. CDR3 length equals 14 residues. Trimming shortened V by 4 bases and J by 4 bases, and 14 bases separated the two germline ends. The CDR3 sequence is CASSPAGRGETQYF. The CDR3 DNA is TGTGCCAGCAGCCCCGCAGGGCGAGGAGAGACCCAGTACTTC.

This chain connects TRBV28 to TRBJ1-4; tentative D call: TRBD1 (5 bases). The germline CDR1 and CDR2 sequences are MDHEN and SYDVKM. The CDR3 runs 18 residues. Trimming left V 11 bases short and J 4 bases short, with 29 bases between. CDR3 sequence: CAARSQVSESGLNEKLFF. CDR3 sequence (DNA): TGTGCCGCCCGGTCCCAGGTTTCAGAGTCGGGACTTAATGAAAAACTGTTTTTT.

The chain is built from TRBV7-9 and TRBJ1-1, with a weak D call TRBD1 (6 bases). V dropped 0 bases and J dropped 0 bases, with 11 bases sitting between them. CDR3 length: 16 residues. Germline-derived CDR1 and CDR2 are SEHNR and FQNEAQ (reference sequence). The CDR3 reads CASSLALGGLNTEAFF. The CDR3 DNA reads as TGTGCCAGCAGCTTAGCGCTAGGGGGACTGAACACTGAAGCTTTCTTT.

Here the CDR3 reads CASSPPRTGGYEQYF. The CDR3 region has the DNA TGTGCCAGCAGCCCCCCTAGAACAGGGGGCTACGAGCAGTACTTC. The chain couples TRBV28 to TRBJ2-7; TRBD1 matches 8 bases. This CDR3 region has 15 residues. V shed 6 bases, J shed 3 bases, and the junction held 10 bases outside the gene matches. Per germline, CDR1 MDHEN and CDR2 SYDVKM.

The chain combines TRBV9 with TRBJ2-2; D ambiguous. The V and J ends lost 0 bases and 0 bases respectively, with 12 bases between them. The CDR3 consists of 17 residues. CDR1 is SGDLS and CDR2 is YYNGEE in the germline V gene. Here the CDR3 reads CASSVAGGIANTGELFF. CDR3 sequence (DNA): TGTGCCAGCAGCGTAGCTGGTGGGATAGCGAACACCGGGGAGCTGTTTTTT.